A single TCR beta chain is shown here with its context. Per the authors' pipeline: Amplification of reference gene primers provided the estimated nucleated cell counts. TCRdb's copy holds only in-frame clones and misses some; the assay was immunoSEQ multiplex PCR. That table supplies the V and J calls and clone size; D and trimming were determined from the DNA. The sample holds about 100,000 clones, about 89% seen once. Germline V gene data show CDR1 as SNHLY and CDR2 as FYNNEI. J lost 4 bases, V lost 5 bases, and 3 bases had no gene match. The CDR3 length is 15 residues. The sample is drawn from a study of blood T cell repertoires in COVID-19. Overall study: PBMCs, B-cell-depleted T cells, or T cells were the source of the cDNA or gDNA that made up the material.

The origin of this receptor is a man in his forties with active or convalescent COVID-19. The chain carries TRBV2 and TRBJ2-5; 14 bases match TRBD2. The material sequenced was peripheral blood. The CDR3 loop is CASSQGLAGVETQYF. Written as DNA, the CDR3 is TGTGCCAGCAGTCAGGGACTAGCGGGAGTAGAGACCCAGTACTTC.